There are a few counts of the clone carrying this T cell receptor (beta chain). Germline trimming cut 6 bases from V and 7 bases from J; bases unmatched to any gene: 12. There are 14 residues in the CDR3. Germline CDR1 reads MDHEN; CDR2 reads SYDVKM. This entry belongs to a study of glioma-infiltrating T cells after dendritic cell vaccination. Produced via immunoSEQ multiplex PCR; TCRdb's table is partial and in-frame only. The repertoire consists of just over 95,000 clones, with about four fifths occurring once and the leading ten covering 5.5% to 7%. The V call is TRBV28, the J call TRBJ2-7, with 7 nucleotides matching TRBD1. This material consisted of blood, taken before dendritic cell vaccination. The TCR sequence derives from a human donor with glioblastoma. The chain's CDR3 is CASSHGTAFQEQYF. In DNA, the CDR3 is TGTGCCAGCAGCCACGGGACAGCATTTCAAGAGCAGTACTTC.